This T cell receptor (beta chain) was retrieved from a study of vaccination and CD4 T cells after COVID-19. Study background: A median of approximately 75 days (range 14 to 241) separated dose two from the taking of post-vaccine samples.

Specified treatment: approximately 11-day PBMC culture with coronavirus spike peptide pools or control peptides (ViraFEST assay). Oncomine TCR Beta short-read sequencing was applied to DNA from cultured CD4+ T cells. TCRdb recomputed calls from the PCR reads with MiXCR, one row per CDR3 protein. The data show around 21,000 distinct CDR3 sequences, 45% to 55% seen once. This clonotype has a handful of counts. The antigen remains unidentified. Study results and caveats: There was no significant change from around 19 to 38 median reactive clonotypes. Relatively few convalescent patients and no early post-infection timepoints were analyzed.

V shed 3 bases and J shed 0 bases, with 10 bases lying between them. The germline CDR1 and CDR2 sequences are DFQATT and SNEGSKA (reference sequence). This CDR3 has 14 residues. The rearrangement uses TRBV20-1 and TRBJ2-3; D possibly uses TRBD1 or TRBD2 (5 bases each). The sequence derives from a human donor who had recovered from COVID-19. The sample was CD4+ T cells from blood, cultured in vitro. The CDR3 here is CSASPGPSTDTQYF. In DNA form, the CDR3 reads TGCAGTGCTAGTCCGGGGCCTAGCACAGATACGCAGTATTTT.